These 19 T cell receptor beta chains were all obtained from the same sample, sequenced in a study of cytomegalovirus exposure and HLA in healthy donors. A multiplex PCR was run with 60 Vbeta primers and 13 Jbeta primers. The data were produced by immunoSEQ multiplex PCR, yet TCRdb's version contains in-frame clones alone and is incomplete. This sample's table has under 120,000 clones. Sequenced input: PBMCs. Source of these receptors: a man aged 45 to 65 in good health and CMV-seronegative.

The chain has TRBV2 and TRBJ2-6, with D unclear. V was pared by 3 bases and J by 4 bases, with 7 bases between. The CDR3 is 14 amino acids. Germline V lookup: CDR1 SNHLY, CDR2 FYNNEI. The DNA of the CDR3 is TGTGCCAGCAGTGAGGTCAGGGGGGCCAACGTCCTGACTTTC. Amino acid sequence: CASSEVRGANVLTF.

The chain couples TRBV7-9 to TRBJ2-3; D ambiguous. V gave up 5 bases and J gave up 5 bases, with 8 bases separating them. The germline V gene encodes CDR1 SEHNR and CDR2 FQNEAQ (reference sequence). The CDR3 length is 12 residues. The CDR3 protein is CASSPLGDTQYF. The CDR3 DNA reads TGTGCCAGCAGCCCCCTAGGAGATACGCAGTATTTT.

The gene calls are TRBV7-2 and TRBJ2-6; D not certain. Germline V gene sequence: CDR1 SGHTA, CDR2 FQGNSA. This CDR3 comprises 16 residues. V lost 4 bases, J lost 0 bases, and 10 bases lay in between. Written as DNA, the CDR3 is TGTGCCAGCAGCTCCCGACGGAGCTCTGGGGCCAACGTCCTGACTTTC. Translation: CASSSRRSSGANVLTF.

This rearrangement joins TRBV5-1 to TRBJ2-7; 10 bases map to TRBD2. The CDR3 contains 16 residues. The J segment lost 1 base and the V segment lost 4 bases, leaving 8 bases of the junction unmatched. CDR1 SGHRS and CDR2 YFSETQ come from the germline V gene. CDR3 amino acids: CASSHAGTSVSYEQYF. As DNA, the CDR3 is TGCGCCAGCAGCCACGCCGGGACTAGCGTTTCCTACGAGCAGTACTTC.

The chain employs TRBV19 and TRBJ2-1, with D possibly TRBD2 on 5 matching bases. From germline, CDR1 is LNHDA and CDR2 SQIVND (reference sequence). The CDR3 runs 16 residues. V was cut by 5 bases and J by 1 base, with 15 bases left in between. The CDR3 is CASSPRESSSYNEQFF. The CDR3 DNA follows: TGTGCCAGTAGTCCTCGGGAATCCTCTTCCTACAATGAGCAGTTCTTC.

The chain combines TRBV7-9 with TRBJ2-3; D gene uncertain. Trimming removed 5 bases at V and 6 bases at J, with 9 bases between. The germline V gene encodes CDR1 SEHNR and CDR2 FQNEAQ (reference sequence). The CDR3 consists of 12 residues. In nucleotides, the CDR3 is TGTGCCAGCAGCGGCGGCCCGGATACGCAGTATTTT. It yields the protein CASSGGPDTQYF.

The genes are TRBV9 and TRBJ2-7; 7 bases agree with TRBD2. J gave up 6 bases and V 2 bases, and 2 bases lay outside the gene matches. This CDR3 has 12 amino acids. Germline lookup yields CDR1 SGDLS and CDR2 YYNGEE. The CDR3 DNA sequence: TGTGCCAGCAGCGTGTGGGGGGGCGAGCAGTACTTC. It translates to CASSVWGGEQYF.

V and J are TRBV5-5 and TRBJ2-7, with D tentatively TRBD1 (6 bases). The CDR3 covers 15 residues. The germline V and J ends were trimmed by 3 bases and 5 bases, with 18 bases remaining between them. The germline gives CDR1 SGHKS, CDR2 YYEKEE (reference sequence). This CDR3 is CASSSGWAQGHEQYF. The CDR3 nucleotides are TGTGCCAGCAGCTCCGGGTGGGCACAGGGCCACGAGCAGTACTTC.

The CDR3 sequence is CASSRDDRGNQPQHF. Here the CDR3 DNA reads TGCGCCAGCAGCCGGGATGACAGGGGAAATCAGCCCCAGCATTTT. The chain recombines TRBV4-1 with TRBJ1-5, with TRBD1 matching over 8 bases. Germline trimming cut 4 bases from V and 4 bases from J; bases unmatched to any gene: 6. The CDR3 is 15 residues long. Germline values: CDR1 MGHRA, CDR2 YSYEKL.

The chain carries TRBV2 and TRBJ1-1; D is possibly TRBD1 (5 bases). The CDR3 consists of 14 residues. Per germline, CDR1 SNHLY and CDR2 FYNNEI. Trimming stripped 5 bases from V and 0 bases from J, with 10 bases between. This CDR3 is CASSLRQLNTEAFF. The DNA for the CDR3 is TGTGCCAGCAGTCTGAGACAGTTGAACACTGAAGCTTTCTTT.

V gene TRBV7-6 combines with J gene TRBJ2-3, with D maybe TRBD1 (5 bases). There are 14 residues in the CDR3. Trimming removed 4 bases at V and 2 bases at J, with 10 bases between. Germline CDR1 reads SGHVS; CDR2 reads FNYEAQ. The chain's CDR3 is CASSSDSDTDTQYF. CDR3 DNA: TGTGCCAGCAGCTCAGACAGTGACACAGATACGCAGTATTTT.

To note about this clone: Other nucleotide sequences from this sample produce the same CDR3. This chain connects TRBV5-1 to TRBJ1-5, with 7 bases fitting TRBD1. The CDR3 loop spans 14 amino acids. Germline V CDR1 and CDR2: SGHRS, YFSETQ. J was trimmed by 8 bases and V by 3 bases; bases with no gene match: 8. The CDR3 protein is CASSSGGGAEPQHF. The CDR3 region has the DNA TGCGCCAGCAGCTCCGGAGGGGGCGCGGAGCCCCAGCATTTT.

In nucleotides, the CDR3 is TGTGCCAGCAGCTTACTAGCGGGGGGCTACAATGAGCAGTTCTTC. It yields the protein CASSLLAGGYNEQFF. This rearrangement joins TRBV11-2 to TRBJ2-1, with TRBD2 matching over 11 bases. Germline V gene lookup returns CDR1 SGHAT and CDR2 FQNNGV. The CDR3 extends over 15 amino acids. With 2 bases clipped from V and 3 bases from J, the junction kept 0 bases outside the gene matches.

V and J are TRBV19 and TRBJ1-5; 10 nucleotides match TRBD1. CDR3 length: 15 amino acids. V trimming: 4 bases; J trimming: 4 bases; junction bases outside the gene matches: 4. Germline assignment: CDR1 LNHDA and CDR2 SQIVND (reference sequence). CDR3 amino acids: CASSKPGQGNQPQHF. CDR3 nucleotide sequence: TGTGCCAGTAGTAAACCGGGACAGGGGAATCAGCCCCAGCATTTT.

The chain combines TRBV19 with TRBJ2-3, with 9 bases identical to TRBD2. CDR1 LNHDA and CDR2 SQIVND come from the germline V gene (reference sequence). V lost 5 bases and J lost 2; bases outside the gene matches: 5. The CDR3 extends over 15 amino acids. The CDR3 loop is CASSSSSGNTDTQYF. DNA for the CDR3: TGTGCCAGTAGTTCGTCTAGCGGGAACACAGATACGCAGTATTTT.

The chain uses TRBV7-9 and TRBJ1-4; 8 bases match TRBD1. The CDR3 runs to 13 residues. Trimming took 11 bases from V and 8 from J; bases not matched to a gene: 10. Germline lookup yields CDR1 SEHNR and CDR2 FQNEAQ (reference sequence). The CDR3 nucleotides are TGTGCCGGCTCCGGGACAGGAGGCGAAAAACTGTTTTTT. Translated, it gives CAGSGTGGEKLFF.

The rearrangement uses TRBV2 and TRBJ1-2; unclear D gene. The CDR3 is 15 residues long. Germline CDR1 reads SNHLY; CDR2 reads FYNNEI. V was pared by 5 bases and J by 4 bases, with 17 bases between. The CDR3 DNA is TGTGCCAGCAGTACTCCGAGGTCTTTCGGCTATGGCTACACCTTC. As protein: CASSTPRSFGYGYTF.

The CDR3 loop is CASSGPTSGTYNEQFF. The CDR3 DNA reads as TGTGCCAGCAGCGGACCGACTAGCGGGACGTACAATGAGCAGTTCTTC. V gene TRBV7-9 combines with J gene TRBJ2-1; 11 bases are a match to TRBD2. Trimming took 5 bases from V and 4 from J; bases not matched to a gene: 7. Germline V gene sequence: CDR1 SEHNR, CDR2 FQNEAQ (reference sequence). The CDR3 consists of 16 residues.

The CDR3 protein is CASEVTPLAWEISPQHF. As DNA, the CDR3 is TGCGCCAGTGAGGTGACACCTTTAGCTTGGGAGATCAGCCCCCAGCATTTT. The rearrangement uses TRBV23-1 and TRBJ1-5, with no clear D. TRBV23-1 is designated an ORF whose function remains uncertain. This CDR3 is 17 amino acids long. With 9 bases removed from V and 10 bases from J, the gap between germline ends came to 31 bases.